This T cell receptor beta chain was recovered during a study of monozygotic twins with inflammatory bowel disease. Input per TCR library consisted of roughly 4,000 ng of total RNA. TCRdb reworked the 5' RACE reads into one entry per CDR3 protein, no DNA. This table holds 90,000 to 110,000 distinct CDR3 sequences. This TCR was recovered from a human donor with ulcerative colitis or Crohn's disease, or a healthy co-twin of an affected twin (not recorded which). The sample consisted of blood.

CDR3 residues: CASSYLGRYTDTQYF. The chain is built from TRBV6-5 and TRBJ2-3; TCRdb proposes TRBD1, but this gene call is untestable without DNA. This CDR3 has 15 residues. The germline CDR1 and CDR2 sequences are MNHEY and SVGAGI.